Presented here are 17 T cell receptor beta chains from one specimen sequenced in a study of shared clonotypes between healthy human individuals. Generated by immunoSEQ multiplex PCR, the TCRdb table keeps only in-frame clones and is missing some. The sample holds about 460,000 clones, 75% to 80% seen once. The source material was PBMCs. The receptor source for this set is a woman aged 40-49 years in good health. Some clones in this sample may be carry-over from other donors' samples.

This clone was picked up a small number of times. A much larger clone lies one base from this, so it may be a read error. This chain uses TRBV5-1 with TRBJ1-1; 7 bases line up with TRBD1. The germline gives CDR1 SGHRS, CDR2 YFSETQ. This CDR3 is built from 13 residues. V shed 10 bases and J 6 bases; nucleotides not matched to a gene: 12. CDR3 bases: TGCGCCGGTCACCTCAGGGGGGGATCTGAAGCTTTCTTT. Its protein is CAGHLRGGSEAFF.

The chain combines TRBV2 with TRBJ2-7; either TRBD1 or TRBD2 may supply D (6 bases each). The germline V gene has CDR1 SNHLY and CDR2 FYNNEI. This CDR3 has 15 residues. V was clipped by 7 bases and J by 2 bases, with 18 bases between them. Here the CDR3 DNA reads TGTGCCAGCACTGACAGGAGGGGACCAGCCTACGAGCAGTACTTC. This codes for CASTDRRGPAYEQYF.

This rearrangement joins TRBV4-1 to TRBJ2-7; 10 bases fit TRBD1. The CDR3 runs to 15 residues. Germline values: CDR1 MGHRA, CDR2 YSYEKL. V lost 3 bases to trimming and J lost 1 base; unmatched junction nucleotides: 3. This CDR3 reads CASSQPGQGSYEQYF. CDR3 bases: TGCGCCAGCAGCCAGCCGGGACAGGGGTCCTACGAGCAGTACTTC.

This rearrangement joins TRBV11-3 to TRBJ2-3, with D tentatively TRBD1 or TRBD2 (7 bases each). This CDR3 has 16 residues. V dropped 5 bases and J dropped 0 bases, with 15 bases sitting between them. Germline CDR1 is SGHNT and CDR2 is YENEEA. Here the CDR3 reads CASSIGRGPSTDTQYF. The DNA for the CDR3 is TGTGCCAGCAGCATTGGGAGGGGGCCAAGCACAGATACGCAGTATTTT.

The V gene is TRBV5-4, the J gene TRBJ2-7; D uncertain. The CDR3 contains 13 residues. Germline CDR1 is SGHNT and CDR2 is YYREEE (reference sequence). Trimming cost V 0 bases and J 2 bases, with 6 bases left between them. This CDR3 reads CASSLVPAYEQYF. The DNA of the CDR3 is TGTGCCAGCAGCTTGGTCCCGGCCTACGAGCAGTACTTC.

For this clone: At one of its ends the junction is not consistent with the germline gene, which may arise from a read error. The J gene is TRBJ2-1, the V gene TRBV11-2, with 10 bases lining up with TRBD2. The CDR3 runs to 15 residues. CDR1 and CDR2 from the germline V gene are SGHAT and FQNNGV. CDR3 in amino acids: CASSSGSGRAHEQLF. CDR3 nucleotide sequence: TGTGCCAGCAGCTCGGGGAGCGGGAGGGCCCATGAGCAGCTCTTC. The entire variable domain, with the rest obtained from reference TRBV11-2 and TRBJ2-1, is as follows: EAGVAQSPRYKIIEKRQSVAFWCNPISGHATLYWYQQILGQGPKLLIQFQNNGVVDDSQLPKDRFSAERLKGVDSTLKIQPAKLEDSAVYLCASSSGSGRAHEQLFGPGTRLTVL.

Only a few counts were recorded for this clone. The gene calls are TRBV5-1 and TRBJ2-7; D is tentatively TRBD1 or TRBD2 (5 bases each). The CDR3 consists of 15 residues. Trimming stripped 3 bases from V and 0 bases from J, with 13 bases between. Germline CDR1 is SGHRS and CDR2 is YFSETQ. The CDR3 DNA follows: TGCGCCAGCAGCTCGGTAGGGGAGAGCTCCTACGAGCAGTACTTC. Its protein product is CASSSVGESSYEQYF. Full variable domain (missing parts from reference TRBV5-1 and TRBJ2-7): KAGVTQTPRYLIKTRGQQVTLSCSPISGHRSVSWYQQTPGQGLQFLFEYFSETQRNKGNFPGRFSGRQFSNSRSEMNVSTLELGDSALYLCASSSVGESSYEQYFGPGTRLTVT.

Points on this clone: A far larger clone is one nucleotide away, so this likely arose from a read error. This chain uses TRBV2 with TRBJ1-3; possible D gene TRBD1, 6 bases. Germline V gives CDR1 SNHLY, CDR2 FYNNEI. V was shortened by 6 bases and J by 6 bases, with 15 bases between the two germline ends. The CDR3 is 14 amino acids. The DNA of the CDR3 is TGTGCCAGCAGACCACAGGGACCTGTAAACACCATATATTTT. It yields the protein CASRPQGPVNTIYF.

V and J are TRBV18 and TRBJ2-1; TRBD1 is a possible D gene (5 bases). Germline loops: CDR1 KGHSH, CDR2 LQKENI. The CDR3 runs 15 residues. V was shortened by 3 bases and J by 1 base, with 10 bases between the two germline ends. CDR3 amino acids: CASSPGPGSYNEQFF. The CDR3 DNA follows: TGTGCCAGCTCACCGGGGCCAGGGTCCTACAATGAGCAGTTCTTC.

The V call is TRBV30, the J call TRBJ1-2; tentatively, D is TRBD1 (6 bases). Germline CDR1 reads GTSNPN; CDR2 reads SVGIG (reference sequence). Trimming stripped 5 bases from V and 2 bases from J, with 15 bases between. The CDR3 is 14 amino acids. CDR3: CAWAFGGANYGYTF. In DNA form, the CDR3 reads TGTGCCTGGGCGTTTGGGGGCGCCAACTATGGCTACACCTTC.

This clone was seen more than once but under ten times. Sequence at one end of the junction differs from germline and may be a read error. Other DNA sequences of this sample code for an identical CDR3. This chain uses TRBV7-6 with TRBJ2-7; 8 nucleotides line up with TRBD1. The CDR3 runs to 16 residues. Germline CDR1 reads SGHVS; CDR2 reads FNYEAQ. CDR3 in amino acids: CASSSLGQGGSYEQYF. CDR3 nucleotide sequence: TGTGCTAGCAGCTCCCTCGGACAGGGTGGGTCCTACGAGCAGTACTTC.

J is TRBJ1-3 and V is TRBV12-5, with D possibly being TRBD1 (5 bases). The J call could be wrong; TRBJ2-2 is a better fit for the DNA end. The CDR3 has 16 amino acids. Germline CDR1 reads LGHNT; CDR2 reads FRNRAP. The CDR3 DNA is TGTGCTAGTGGTTTGGTAACAGGACGGAGCACCGGGGAGCTGTTTTTT. It yields the protein CASGLVTGRSTGELFF.

The rearrangement uses TRBV30 and TRBJ2-7; 8 bases fit TRBD1. The ends lost 0 bases at V and 10 bases at J; junction bases unmatched: 5. CDR3 length: 12 residues. In germline, CDR1 is GTSNPN, CDR2 SVGIG (reference sequence). CDR3 bases: TGTGCCTGGAGTGTAGGCGGACAGGGTCAGTACTTC. The encoded protein is CAWSVGGQGQYF.

The rearrangement links TRBV9 to TRBJ2-7, with 9 nucleotides matching TRBD1. J gave up 2 bases and V 2 bases, and 2 bases lay outside the gene matches. Germline assignment: CDR1 SGDLS and CDR2 YYNGEE. This CDR3 has 14 amino acids. The DNA for the CDR3 is TGTGCCAGCAGCGTGAGGGACAGGGCCTACGAGCAGTACTTC. This encodes CASSVRDRAYEQYF.

The chain combines TRBV10-1 with TRBJ2-1; D not certain. Between the trimmed V and J ends, which lost 4 bases and 5 bases, there was a span of 9 bases. Germline loops: CDR1 WNHNN, CDR2 SYGVQD (reference sequence). This CDR3 spans 13 amino acids. The CDR3 nucleotides are TGCGCCAGCAGTGGGGTAGCCAACAATGAGCAGTTCTTC. Its protein is CASSGVANNEQFF.

This clone was observed a handful of times. The chain carries TRBV7-9 and TRBJ2-5; D is undetermined. Germline assignment: CDR1 SEHNR and CDR2 FQNEAQ (reference sequence). The CDR3 has 12 amino acids. The V gene lost 2 bases and the J gene lost 5 bases, with 6 bases spanning the gap. The CDR3 DNA follows: TGTGCCAGCAGCTTATGGCTGGAGACCCAGTACTTC. Its protein is CASSLWLETQYF.

J is TRBJ1-2 and V is TRBV7-3, with 9 bases aligning to TRBD1. The CDR3 totals 13 residues. Germline loops: CDR1 SGHTA, CDR2 FQGTGA. J was trimmed by 5 bases and V by 5 bases; bases with no gene match: 3. The CDR3 here is CASSPDRGYGYTF. The CDR3 DNA is TGTGCCAGCAGCCCGGACAGGGGTTATGGCTACACCTTC. Based on the CDR3 plus reference TRBV7-3 and TRBJ1-2, the full variable domain is GAGVSQTPSNKVTEKGKYVELRCDPISGHTALYWYRQSLGQGPEFLIYFQGTGAADDSGLPNDRFFAVRPEGSVSTLKIQRTERGDSAVYLCASSPDRGYGYTFGSGTRLTVV.